These 5 T cell receptor beta chains were all obtained from the same sample, sequenced in a study of regulatory T cells in long-lasting Graves disease. For TCR beta, libraries came from iRepertoire HTBI primers and Arm-PCR of CDR3 regions. Using its own MiXCR run on the multiplex PCR reads, TCRdb lists one record per CDR3 protein. The sample carries hundreds of thousands of distinct CDR3 sequences, roughly 21% recorded once. Regarding time point: persistent/refractory GD, antithyroid drugs over 5 years with positive TRAb. The TCR library was made from RNA extracted from PBMCs. The sample was peripheral blood mononuclear cells (PBMCs), taken when the disease was refractory, from a patient treated with antithyroid drugs. The origin of the receptors is a female donor with Graves disease.

This clonotype came up many times. The chain joins TRBV15 to TRBJ1-5; a weak D match, TRBD1 (6 bases). Germline assignment: CDR1 LNHNV and CDR2 YYDKDF (reference sequence). V was shortened by 0 bases and J by 2 bases, with 17 bases between the two germline ends. The CDR3 contains 18 residues. CDR3 residues: CATSRDAGEEWGNQPQHF. The CDR3 coding sequence is TGTGCCACCAGCAGAGACGCAGGGGAGGAATGGGGCAATCAGCCCCAGCATTTT.

The V and J genes are TRBV29-1 and TRBJ1-2, with 10 bases lining up with TRBD1. Per the germline V gene, CDR1 is SQVTM and CDR2 is ANQGSEA. This CDR3 region has 16 residues. J lost 8 bases, V lost 4 bases, and 16 bases had no gene match. The CDR3 here is CSVVGGGGTGVSGYTF. The CDR3 DNA follows: TGCAGCGTTGTGGGGGGGGGCGGGACAGGGGTCTCCGGCTACACCTTC.

This clonotype has ten or more counts. This rearrangement joins TRBV12-3 or TRBV12-4 to TRBJ2-2; TRBD2 matches 8 bases. The trim removed 7 bases at V and 7 bases at J, leaving 11 bases unmatched. The CDR3 is 15 amino acids. In DNA form, the CDR3 reads TGTGCCAGCACCCTAACCGGGACTAGTAGCGGGGAGCTGTTTTTT. Translation: CASTLTGTSSGELFF.

The chain employs TRBV9 and TRBJ2-6; D gene uncertain. The CDR3 has 14 residues. V shed 2 bases and J shed 10 bases, with 13 bases lying between them. Germline V gene sequence: CDR1 SGDLS, CDR2 YYNGEE. CDR3 nucleotide sequence: TGTGCCAGCAGCGTCAGGTCCGAGACTAACGTCCTGACTTTC. This translates into CASSVRSETNVLTF.

This clonotype was counted at least ten times. V is TRBV28 and J is TRBJ2-5; D is ambiguous. Trimming took 3 bases from V and 3 from J, leaving 11 bases between them. The CDR3 spans 14 residues. Germline CDR1 MDHEN, CDR2 SYDVKM. The CDR3 coding sequence is TGTGCCAGCAGTTTGTCGGACCTGAAAGAGACCCAGTACTTC. It translates to CASSLSDLKETQYF.